A single T cell receptor beta chain is shown here with its context. Antigen specificity is unknown. These data belong to a study of T cells after yellow fever vaccination. The overall study: With SMART-Seq v4 Ultra Low Input, the fractions containing low cell numbers were prepared. Points from the study as a whole: Researchers report a weaker secondary response that nonetheless peaked faster, day 5 versus 15. Primary-vaccination clones mostly resurfaced post-booster (nearly 97% CD4, approximately 87% CD8).

CDR3 length equals 15 residues. They built TCR cDNA with 5'RACE template switching, a step that put in a universal primer site and UMIs. TCRdb reprocessed the 5' RACE reads with MiXCR, giving one entry per CDR3 protein. The sample holds under 500,000 distinct CDR3 sequences, under 20% seen once. This material consisted of PBMCs, taken before the yellow fever booster vaccination. J is TRBJ2-7 and V is TRBV12-2; TRBD1 is taken as the D call from the table, unchecked against the DNA. TRBV12-2 is a recognized pseudogene. The clonotype was recovered from a man in his late teens or twenties who received the YFV17D yellow fever vaccine. CDR3 residues: CASRQGDGAHYEQYF. The DNA of the CDR3 is TGTGCAAGTCGACAGGGAGACGGGGCCCACTACGAGCAGTACTTC.